The rows below give T cell receptor beta chains drawn from one sample of a study of blood T cell repertoires in COVID-19. Profiled with immunoSEQ multiplex PCR; TCRdb holds only in-frame clones, not every one. Of 140,000 to 150,000 clones in the sample, about nine tenths are singletons; the top ten hold approximately 2.4%. The sequenced sample consisted of peripheral blood. Every receptor here comes from a human donor in a cohort sampled during active COVID-19. Both conserved end residues are part of each CDR3.

V gene	J gene	CDR3 protein
TRBV3-1/TRBV3-2	TRBJ2-5	CASSQALPGPGQRGGETQYF
TRBV7-2	TRBJ2-1	CASSLAGQYNEQFF
TRBV28	TRBJ2-5	CASSLLGTGTKETQYF
TRBV5-1	TRBJ2-5	CASSGTSGIGETQYF
TRBV7-2	TRBJ2-5	CASSLGYRTETQYF
TRBV18	TRBJ2-6	CASSPLASGANVLTF
TRBV24-1	TRBJ2-1	CATSDVLTSGGPYEQFF
TRBV5-1	TRBJ2-1	CASSLRPGLADNEQFF
TRBV19	TRBJ1-1	CASSRTGADTEAFF
TRBV11-2	TRBJ1-5	CASSLGPREGNQPQHF
TRBV15	TRBJ1-1	CATSRDKTGANTEAFF
TRBV9	TRBJ2-2	CASSVAPGIGELFF
TRBV6-5	TRBJ2-7	CASMLAGNTGYEQYF
TRBV2	TRBJ1-2	CASSENRQFYGYTF
TRBV6-2/TRBV6-3	TRBJ1-2	CASSYSTGYGYTF
TRBV19	TRBJ2-7	CASSPTSGGDYEQYF
TRBV21-1	TRBJ1-5	CASTARSQGAQSGPQHF
TRBV14	TRBJ2-7	CASSPEGGGYEQYF
TRBV9	TRBJ1-3	CASSPGDRGPGNTIYF
TRBV11-3	TRBJ2-2	CASSFVGSGELFF
TRBV2	TRBJ2-4	CASTRAKNIQYF
TRBV10-2	TRBJ2-5	CASSELPGTSGGLQETQYF
TRBV4-2	TRBJ1-2	CASSQVMGTYGYTF
TRBV7-8	TRBJ1-2	CASSSDSPTF
TRBV7-2	TRBJ1-2	CASSLRGIGYTF
TRBV12-5	TRBJ2-3	CASGLGSGDTQYF
TRBV5-1	TRBJ2-7	CASSPGLASYEQYF
TRBV6-4	TRBJ2-2	CATSPPAGGTGELFF
TRBV5-1	TRBJ2-2	CASSGTVTGANGELFF
TRBV18	TRBJ1-6	CASSPDRVSPLHF
TRBV9	TRBJ2-2	CASSVDDSAYTGELFF
TRBV5-6	TRBJ2-7	CASSFRVRTYEQYF
TRBV19	TRBJ1-1	CASTGDTLNTEAFF
TRBV28	TRBJ1-1	CASSFPFSGGTEAFF
TRBV28	TRBJ1-2	CASSLGGQGAFNYGYTF
TRBV18	TRBJ1-5	CASSHQGGNQPQHF
TRBV4-1	TRBJ1-1	CASSQEVPDRGSGRTEAFF
TRBV6-6	TRBJ1-3	CASITNSGNTIYF
TRBV9	TRBJ2-7	CASSPQPLASYEQYF
TRBV11-2	TRBJ1-4	CASSPTGATNEKLFF
TRBV4-3	TRBJ1-3	CASSQDPQGMNTIYF
TRBV5-1	TRBJ2-1	CASSLAGGRDEQFF
TRBV19	TRBJ2-1	CASTLLAGVTNEQFF
TRBV5-1	TRBJ2-2	CASSLGQAALNTGELFF
TRBV7-2	TRBJ1-6	CASSFSTPNNSPLHF
TRBV7-2	TRBJ1-2	CASSLAHVQGGGYTF
TRBV7-2	TRBJ2-7	CASSALPGGLYEQYF
TRBV6-2/TRBV6-3	TRBJ1-2	CASSDTLYGYTF
TRBV28	TRBJ2-7	CATHSETENYEQYF